Sequencing of this TCR beta chain was carried out in a study of tumor and adjacent non-tumor tissue in lung cancer. The wider study: Stage I to III disease affected 10 men and 5 women aged about 31 to 80. Each sample yielded a few million productive TCRbeta reads on average.

A note on this clonotype: Its antigen is unidentified.

General study results and limits: Normal lung showed higher cumulative top 100 clone frequency than tumor.

This sample's RNA came from whole unsorted tissue. The library came from three nested PCR rounds adapted from ARM-PCR protocols. TCRdb passed the multiplex PCR reads through MiXCR, listing each CDR3 protein once. The sample includes about 140,000 distinct CDR3 sequences, 66% of them seen just once. The sample consisted of lung tumor tissue. This TCR derives from a man aged 55 to 69 with small cell lung cancer.

DNA of the CDR3: TGTGCCAGCAGCCCGGGACACAACTATGGCTACACCTTC. Amino acids: CASSPGHNYGYTF. This chain connects TRBV5-4 to TRBJ1-2, with D maybe TRBD1 (6 bases). Germline values: CDR1 SGHNT, CDR2 YYREEE (reference sequence). V dropped 4 bases and J dropped 2 bases, with 9 bases sitting between them. The CDR3 totals 13 residues.